This is a list of T cell receptor beta chains from one sample in a study of blood T cell repertoires in COVID-19. Sequencing was performed with immunoSEQ multiplex PCR; in TCRdb, only in-frame clones are kept and a portion is missing. The sample consists of about 29,000 clones, around 74% of them appearing once. Sequencing was performed on peripheral blood. These receptors all stem from a woman aged 70-85 years with active or convalescent COVID-19. Each CDR3 is given with its conserved first and last residue. Fields, in order: CDR3 protein, V gene, J gene.

CASSLLASAGGYGYTF	TRBV27	TRBJ1-2
CASSRDRGSNQPQHF	TRBV2	TRBJ1-5
CASSSRSGRALGANVLTF	TRBV27	TRBJ2-6
CASSLAGLNTEAFF	TRBV11-1	TRBJ1-1
CASEKTDRGEAFF	TRBV6-5	TRBJ1-1
CATTTTGGYNEQFF	TRBV7-2	TRBJ2-1
CASNLRTSTDTQYF	TRBV6-5	TRBJ2-3
CASSLGLYQPQHF	TRBV14	TRBJ1-5
CSVELGLAGDTQGDTQYF	TRBV29-1	TRBJ2-3
CASSLDSGVSTYGYTF	TRBV5-1	TRBJ1-2
CASSSPGGRRDEQFF	TRBV7-3	TRBJ2-1
CASRFTGQASYEQYF	TRBV5-6	TRBJ2-7
CASSLRGSGEQFF	TRBV7-8	TRBJ2-1
CASSRQGIAGANVLTF	TRBV3-1/TRBV3-2	TRBJ2-6
CASSLNGQLNTEAFF	TRBV5-6	TRBJ1-1
CASRTSGRDTQYF	TRBV27	TRBJ2-3
CASSQDGRSGGEKLFF	TRBV4-3	TRBJ1-4
CASSQTGGSYEQYF	TRBV6-5	TRBJ2-7
CAWSRNTEAFF	TRBV30	TRBJ1-1
CASSYPGLSNQPQHF	TRBV6-2/TRBV6-3	TRBJ1-5
CASSLAGGATNYGYTF	TRBV5-1	TRBJ1-2
CASSPPDRPNTEAFF	TRBV18	TRBJ1-1
CASRTSGGTGELFF	TRBV5-1	TRBJ2-2
CASRRQGDSEKLFF	TRBV5-6	TRBJ1-4
CASRPDRGTDTQYF	TRBV6-4	TRBJ2-3
CASSLGPAYNEQFF	TRBV13	TRBJ2-1
CASSFAGPGANVLTF	TRBV7-8	TRBJ2-6
CASSVERGNQPQHF	TRBV2	TRBJ1-5
CASSHSSGRDEQFF	TRBV4-2	TRBJ2-1
CASSSTTGNSPLHF	TRBV7-8	TRBJ1-6
CASSLQAGAGYTF	TRBV28	TRBJ1-2
CSLEGEGMNTEAFF	TRBV29-1	TRBJ1-1
CASRRDRAVTGELFF	TRBV2	TRBJ2-2
CTSSFQQGPSLYGYTF	TRBV1	TRBJ1-2
CASSYVSKRSAVFQETQYF	TRBV6-2/TRBV6-3	TRBJ2-5
CASSQTQGSGSGYTF	TRBV4-2	TRBJ1-2
CASSQVRGQGSGNTIYF	TRBV14	TRBJ1-3
CASSSSEGGPGETQYF	TRBV11-1	TRBJ2-5
CASSSGTPISGANVLTF	TRBV5-1	TRBJ2-6
CASSSRVAGGLGEQYF	TRBV19	TRBJ2-7
CASSLGTGYLDTQYF	TRBV6-6	TRBJ2-3
CASSDRGLAYEQYF	TRBV6-1	TRBJ2-7
CAIRQGFDQPQHF	TRBV10-3	TRBJ1-5
CASSLVRDSNQPQHF	TRBV7-8	TRBJ1-5
CASSPGGGREKLFF	TRBV28	TRBJ1-4
CASRNGLAARADTQYF	TRBV2	TRBJ2-3
CASSLAGGRQGALRQYF	TRBV7-9	TRBJ2-7
CASSLGTGASGYTF	TRBV7-2	TRBJ1-2
CASSYGTGGAHEQYF	TRBV6-2/TRBV6-3	TRBJ2-7
CASIKGQGVNYGYTF	TRBV6-5	TRBJ1-2
CSSRGGAQNNEQFF	TRBV29-1	TRBJ2-1
CASSQARDRGRRNTIYF	TRBV14	TRBJ1-3
CASNVQGTNYGYTF	TRBV2	TRBJ1-2
CASTKVAGGNIQYF	TRBV19	TRBJ2-4